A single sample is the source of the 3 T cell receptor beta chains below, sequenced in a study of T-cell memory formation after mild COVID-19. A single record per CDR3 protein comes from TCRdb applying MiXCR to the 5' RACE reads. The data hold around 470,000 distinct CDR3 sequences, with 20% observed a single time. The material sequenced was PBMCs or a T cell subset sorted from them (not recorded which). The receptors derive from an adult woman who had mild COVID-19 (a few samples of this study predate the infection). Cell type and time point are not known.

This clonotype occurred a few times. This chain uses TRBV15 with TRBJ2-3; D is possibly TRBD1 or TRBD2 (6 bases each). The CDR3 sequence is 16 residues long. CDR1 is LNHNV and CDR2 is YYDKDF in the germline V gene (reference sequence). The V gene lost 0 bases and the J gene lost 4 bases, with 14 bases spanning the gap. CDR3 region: CATSRDRGRGPDTQYF. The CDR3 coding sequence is TGTGCCACCAGCAGAGATCGGGGGCGCGGTCCAGATACGCAGTATTTT. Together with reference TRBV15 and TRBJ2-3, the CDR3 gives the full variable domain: DAMVIQNPRYQVTQFGKPVTLSCSQTLNHNVMYWYQQKSSQAPKLLFHYYDKDFNNEADTPDNFQSRRPNTSFCFLDIRSPGLGDTAMYLCATSRDRGRGPDTQYFGPGTRLTVL.

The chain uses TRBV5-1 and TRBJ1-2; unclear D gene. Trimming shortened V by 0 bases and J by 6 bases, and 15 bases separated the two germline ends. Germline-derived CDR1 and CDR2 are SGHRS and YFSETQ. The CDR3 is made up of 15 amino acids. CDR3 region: CASSLASLWRDGYTF. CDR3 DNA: TGCGCCAGCAGCTTGGCCTCATTATGGCGGGATGGCTACACCTTC.

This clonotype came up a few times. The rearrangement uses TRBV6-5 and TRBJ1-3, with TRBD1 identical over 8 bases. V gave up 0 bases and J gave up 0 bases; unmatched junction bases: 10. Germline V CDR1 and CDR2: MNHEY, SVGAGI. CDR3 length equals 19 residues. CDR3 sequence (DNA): TGTGCCAGCAGTTACTCGAGAACTACCACAGGGGGCTCTGGAAACACCATATATTTT. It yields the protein CASSYSRTTTGGSGNTIYF.